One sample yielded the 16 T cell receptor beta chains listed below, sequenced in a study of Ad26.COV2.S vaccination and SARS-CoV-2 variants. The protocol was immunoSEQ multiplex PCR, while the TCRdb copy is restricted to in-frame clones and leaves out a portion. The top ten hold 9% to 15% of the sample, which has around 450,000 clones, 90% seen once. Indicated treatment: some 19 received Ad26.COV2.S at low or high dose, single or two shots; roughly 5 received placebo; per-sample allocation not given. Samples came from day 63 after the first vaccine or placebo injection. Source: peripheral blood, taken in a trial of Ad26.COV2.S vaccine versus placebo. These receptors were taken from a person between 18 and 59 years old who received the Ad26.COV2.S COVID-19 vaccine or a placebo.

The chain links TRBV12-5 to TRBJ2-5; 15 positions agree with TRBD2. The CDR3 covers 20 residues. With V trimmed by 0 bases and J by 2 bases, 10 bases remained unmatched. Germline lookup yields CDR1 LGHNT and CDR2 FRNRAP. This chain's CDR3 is CASGLVPGLAGGSQQETQYF. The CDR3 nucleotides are TGTGCTAGTGGTTTGGTACCGGGACTAGCGGGAGGTAGTCAGCAAGAGACCCAGTACTTC.

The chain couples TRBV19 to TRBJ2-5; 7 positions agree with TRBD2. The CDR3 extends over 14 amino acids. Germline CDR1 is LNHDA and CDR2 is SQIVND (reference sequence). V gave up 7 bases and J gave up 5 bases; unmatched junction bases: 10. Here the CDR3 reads CASTPGRESETQYF. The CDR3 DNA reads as TGTGCCAGTACCCCCGGGCGGGAGAGCGAGACCCAGTACTTC.

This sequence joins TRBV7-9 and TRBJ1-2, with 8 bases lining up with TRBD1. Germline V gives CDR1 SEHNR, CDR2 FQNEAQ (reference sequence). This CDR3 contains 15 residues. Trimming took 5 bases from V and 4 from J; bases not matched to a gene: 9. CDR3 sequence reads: CASSPPTGVSYGYTF. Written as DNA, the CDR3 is TGTGCCAGCAGCCCCCCGACAGGGGTCTCCTATGGCTACACCTTC.

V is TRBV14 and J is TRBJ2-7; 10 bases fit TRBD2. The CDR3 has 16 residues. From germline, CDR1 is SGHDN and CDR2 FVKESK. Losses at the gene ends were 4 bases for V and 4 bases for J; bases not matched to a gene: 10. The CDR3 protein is CASSPIGLAGVYEQYF. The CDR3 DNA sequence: TGTGCCAGCAGCCCGATCGGGCTAGCGGGAGTTTACGAGCAGTACTTC.

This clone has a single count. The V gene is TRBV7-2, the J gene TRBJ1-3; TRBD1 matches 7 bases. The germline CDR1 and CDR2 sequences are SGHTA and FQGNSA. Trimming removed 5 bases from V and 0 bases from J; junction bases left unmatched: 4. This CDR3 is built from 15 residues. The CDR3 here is CASSTRQGSGNTIYF. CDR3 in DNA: TGTGCCAGCAGCACCAGACAGGGCTCTGGAAACACCATATATTTT. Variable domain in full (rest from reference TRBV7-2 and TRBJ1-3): GAGVSQSPSNKVTEKGKDVELRCDPISGHTALYWYRQSLGQGLEFLIYFQGNSAPDKSGLPSDRFSAERTGGSVSTLTIQRTQQEDSAVYLCASSTRQGSGNTIYFGEGSWLTVV.

CDR3 DNA sequence: TGTGCCAGCAGTTATCCAGGAACGGTGGCCCTCCACTTT. It codes for CASSYPGTVALHF. The chain employs TRBV6-5 and TRBJ1-6; unclear D gene. Germline CDR1 is MNHEY and CDR2 is SVGAGI. The germline V and J ends were trimmed by 3 bases and 14 bases, with 14 bases remaining between them. The CDR3 sequence is 13 residues long.

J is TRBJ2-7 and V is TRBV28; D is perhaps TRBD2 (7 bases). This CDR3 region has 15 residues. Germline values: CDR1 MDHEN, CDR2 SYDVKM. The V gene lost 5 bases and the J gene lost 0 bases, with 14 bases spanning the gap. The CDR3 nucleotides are TGTGCCAGCAGTCTCCGGGGGGCATTCTCCTACGAGCAGTACTTC. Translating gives CASSLRGAFSYEQYF.

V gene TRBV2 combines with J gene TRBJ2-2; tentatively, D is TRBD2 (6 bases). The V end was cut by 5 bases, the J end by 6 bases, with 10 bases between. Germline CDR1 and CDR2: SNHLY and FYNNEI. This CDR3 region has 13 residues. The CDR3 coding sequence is TGTGCCAGCAGTAGGGACTTTCCCGGGGAGCTGTTTTTT. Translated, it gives CASSRDFPGELFF.

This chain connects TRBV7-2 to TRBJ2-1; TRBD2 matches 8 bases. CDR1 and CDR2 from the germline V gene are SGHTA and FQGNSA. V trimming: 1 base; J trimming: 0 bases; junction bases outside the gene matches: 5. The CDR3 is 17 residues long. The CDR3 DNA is TGTGCCAGCAGCTTAGATCCCAGCGGGAGCTCCTACAATGAGCAGTTCTTC. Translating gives CASSLDPSGSSYNEQFF.

The CDR3 spells CASISATEAFF. The CDR3 DNA reads TGTGCCAGCATCTCGGCCACTGAAGCTTTCTTT. V is TRBV19 and J is TRBJ1-1; no definite D call. The germline V gene encodes CDR1 LNHDA and CDR2 SQIVND (reference sequence). This CDR3 has 11 residues. Trimming shortened V by 9 bases and J by 4 bases, and 9 bases separated the two germline ends.

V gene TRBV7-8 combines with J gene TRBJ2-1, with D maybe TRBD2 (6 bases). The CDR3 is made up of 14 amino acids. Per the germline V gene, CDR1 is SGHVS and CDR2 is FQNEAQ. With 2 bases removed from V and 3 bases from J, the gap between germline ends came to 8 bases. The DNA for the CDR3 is TGTGCCAGCAGCTTATCTAGCGTCTACAATGAGCAGTTCTTC. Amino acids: CASSLSSVYNEQFF. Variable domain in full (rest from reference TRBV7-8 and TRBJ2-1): GAGVSQSPRYKVAKRGQDVALRCDPISGHVSLFWYQQALGQGPEFLTYFQNEAQLDKSGLPSDRFFAERPEGSVSTLKIQRTQQEDSAVYLCASSLSSVYNEQFFGPGTRLTVL.

The CDR3 spells CALLFTPPNSYEQYF. The CDR3, as DNA: TGTGCCTTACTATTTACGCCACCGAACTCCTACGAGCAGTACTTC. The V gene is TRBV30, the J gene TRBJ2-7; D unclear. Germline assignment: CDR1 GTSNPN and CDR2 SVGIG (reference sequence). The CDR3 length is 15 residues. V lost 7 bases to trimming and J lost 0 bases, with 19 bases between them. The entire variable domain, with the rest obtained from reference TRBV30 and TRBJ2-7, is as follows: SQTIHQWPATLVQPVGSPLSLECTVEGTSNPNLYWYRQAAGRGLQLLFYSVGIGQISSEVPQNLSASRPQDRQFILSSKKLLLSDSGFYLCALLFTPPNSYEQYFGPGTRLTVT.

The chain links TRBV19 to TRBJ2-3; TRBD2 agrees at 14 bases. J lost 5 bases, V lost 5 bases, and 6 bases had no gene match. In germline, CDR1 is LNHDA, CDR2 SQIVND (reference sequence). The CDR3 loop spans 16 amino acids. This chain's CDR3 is CASSQTSGRAVDTQYF. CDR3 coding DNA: TGTGCCAGTAGTCAGACTAGCGGGAGGGCGGTAGATACGCAGTATTTT.

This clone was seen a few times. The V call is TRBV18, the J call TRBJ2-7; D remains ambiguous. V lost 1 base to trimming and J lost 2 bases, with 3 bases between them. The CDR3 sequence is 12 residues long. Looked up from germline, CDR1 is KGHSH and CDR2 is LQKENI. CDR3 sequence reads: CASSPLPYEQYF. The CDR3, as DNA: TGTGCCAGCTCACCACTCCCCTACGAGCAGTACTTC.

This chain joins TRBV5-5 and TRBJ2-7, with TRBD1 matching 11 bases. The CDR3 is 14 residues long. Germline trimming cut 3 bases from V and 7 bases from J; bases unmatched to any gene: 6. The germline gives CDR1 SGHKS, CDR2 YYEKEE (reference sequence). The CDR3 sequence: CASSSGQGAREQYF. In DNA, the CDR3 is TGTGCCAGCAGCTCTGGACAGGGGGCGCGAGAGCAGTACTTC.

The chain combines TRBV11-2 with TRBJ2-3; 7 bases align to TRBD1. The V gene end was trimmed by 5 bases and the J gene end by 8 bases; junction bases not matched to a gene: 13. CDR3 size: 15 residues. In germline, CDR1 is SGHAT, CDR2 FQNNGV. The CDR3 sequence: CASSPGTDFTLTQYF. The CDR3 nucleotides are TGTGCCAGCAGCCCTGGGACAGACTTCACCCTTACGCAGTATTTT.